The 17 T cell receptor beta chains in this list originate from one sample, sequenced in a study of chemoradiotherapy in HPV16-positive cancers. The data were produced by immunoSEQ multiplex PCR, yet TCRdb's version contains in-frame clones alone and is incomplete. The sample includes about 5,400 clones, over 55% of them seen just once. The sequencing used tumor tissue, collected from a patient who underwent chemoradiotherapy. These receptors all stem from a human donor with HPV-associated anogenital cancer.

V and J are TRBV7-9 and TRBJ2-5, with a tentative D call TRBD1 (6 bases). This CDR3 comprises 16 residues. Germline assignment: CDR1 SEHNR and CDR2 FQNEAQ (reference sequence). With 3 bases removed from V and 3 bases from J, the gap between germline ends came to 17 bases. The DNA for the CDR3 is TGTGCCAGCAGCTTGGGGGCTCACACCTTCAAAGAGACCCAGTACTTC. Protein: CASSLGAHTFKETQYF. The full variable domain, rest sourced from reference TRBV7-9 and TRBJ2-5, is DTGVSQNPRHKITKRGQNVTFRCDPISEHNRLYWYRQTLGQGPEFLTYFQNEAQLEKSRLLSDRFSAERPKGSFSTLEIQRTEQGDSAMYLCASSLGAHTFKETQYFGPGTRLLVL.

The chain joins TRBV28 to TRBJ2-7; the match to TRBD2 covers 12 bases. Germline V gene lookup returns CDR1 MDHEN and CDR2 SYDVKM. This CDR3 region has 14 residues. After removal of 6 bases from V and 4 bases from J, the junction contained 4 bases not matched to a gene. The CDR3 spells CASSLAGGPYEQYF. Written as DNA, the CDR3 is TGTGCCAGCAGCCTAGCGGGAGGGCCATACGAGCAGTACTTC.

The chain couples TRBV7-2 to TRBJ2-3, with unresolved D. The CDR3 is made up of 14 amino acids. The germline V gene encodes CDR1 SGHTA and CDR2 FQGNSA. The germline V and J ends were trimmed by 5 bases and 0 bases, with 9 bases remaining between them. Here the CDR3 DNA reads TGTGCCAGCAGCGAATCCCATAGCACAGATACGCAGTATTTT. It yields the protein CASSESHSTDTQYF. Full variable domain (missing parts from reference TRBV7-2 and TRBJ2-3): GAGVSQSPSNKVTEKGKDVELRCDPISGHTALYWYRQSLGQGLEFLIYFQGNSAPDKSGLPSDRFSAERTGGSVSTLTIQRTQQEDSAVYLCASSESHSTDTQYFGPGTRLTVL.

The chain joins TRBV7-9 to TRBJ1-4, with no clear D. The germline V gene encodes CDR1 SEHNR and CDR2 FQNEAQ (reference sequence). V lost 5 bases and J 8 bases, leaving 9 bases between the germline ends. The CDR3 totals 12 residues. CDR3 protein: CASSRTEEKLFF. DNA of the CDR3: TGTGCCAGCAGCCGGACGGAAGAAAAACTGTTTTTT.

This chain connects TRBV5-1 to TRBJ2-1, with TRBD2 matching over 8 bases. Trimming removed 4 bases from V and 4 bases from J; junction bases left unmatched: 4. The CDR3 sequence is 14 residues long. Germline V CDR1 and CDR2: SGHRS, YFSETQ. This chain's CDR3 is CASSPGTRYNEQFF. In DNA form, the CDR3 reads TGCGCCAGCAGCCCGGGGACTAGGTACAATGAGCAGTTCTTC.

Only a few counts were recorded for this clone. V is TRBV2 and J is TRBJ1-1, with D possibly matching TRBD1 (6 bases). The CDR3 extends over 14 amino acids. Between the trimmed V and J ends, which lost 10 bases and 4 bases, there was a span of 19 bases. Germline loops: CDR1 SNHLY, CDR2 FYNNEI. The CDR3 nucleotides are TGTGCCACCCTAGAGGCAGGGGAAATCACTGAAGCTTTCTTT. Its translation: CATLEAGEITEAFF.

The chain has TRBV28 and TRBJ2-1; a weak D match, TRBD2 (5 bases). Germline CDR1 is MDHEN and CDR2 is SYDVKM. The V and J ends lost 3 bases and 4 bases respectively, with 16 bases between them. The CDR3 contains 16 residues. CDR3 loop: CASSFSSGGQYNEQFF. In nucleotides, the CDR3 is TGTGCCAGCAGTTTTTCTTCTGGAGGCCAGTACAATGAGCAGTTCTTC.

The CDR3 here is CASSLRGNAPGANVLTF. The CDR3 nucleotides read TGTGCCAGCAGCTTAAGAGGAAACGCACCTGGGGCCAACGTCCTGACTTTC. The chain joins TRBV7-8 to TRBJ2-6; D call uncertain. Looked up from germline, CDR1 is SGHVS and CDR2 is FQNEAQ. There are 17 residues in the CDR3. V lost 2 bases, J lost 2 bases, and 13 bases lay in between.

This clone was found a few times. This sequence joins TRBV2 and TRBJ1-4; D not resolved. Germline V lookup: CDR1 SNHLY, CDR2 FYNNEI. V lost 4 bases and J lost 3, with 18 bases in between. The CDR3 is made up of 17 amino acids. In nucleotides, the CDR3 is TGTGCCAGCAGTGTTCTAGGTTTGGCTGGGCCTAATGAAAAACTGTTTTTT. It specifies CASSVLGLAGPNEKLFF.

The CDR3 loop reads CASSPRRGGNQPQHF. DNA of the CDR3: TGTGCCAGCAGCCCCCGCAGGGGTGGCAATCAGCCCCAGCATTTT. This chain links TRBV2 with TRBJ1-5, with a tentative D call TRBD1 (6 bases). Between the trimmed V and J ends, which lost 6 bases and 2 bases, there was a span of 14 bases. The CDR3 is made up of 15 amino acids. CDR1 SNHLY and CDR2 FYNNEI come from the germline V gene.

The rearrangement joins TRBV7-2 to TRBJ2-7; D is perhaps TRBD2 (6 bases). Germline V gene lookup returns CDR1 SGHTA and CDR2 FQGNSA. The CDR3 runs 18 residues. V was pared by 0 bases and J by 3 bases, with 21 bases between. The CDR3 DNA sequence: TGTGCCAGCAGCTTAGCGTGGGTCGGCGGGCTGGGGGGCTACGAGCAGTACTTC. Amino acids: CASSLAWVGGLGGYEQYF.

This rearrangement joins TRBV28 to TRBJ2-3; D is undetermined. The CDR3 runs to 13 residues. V was clipped by 8 bases and J by 0 bases, with 9 bases between them. Germline lookup yields CDR1 MDHEN and CDR2 SYDVKM. The CDR3: CASGSPSTDTQYF. CDR3 DNA: TGTGCCAGCGGCTCCCCTAGCACAGATACGCAGTATTTT.

The V gene is TRBV11-2, the J gene TRBJ1-2; D gene unclear. There are 11 residues in the CDR3. The ends were cut back, 5 bases at V and 10 bases at J, with 11 bases in the middle. Germline CDR1 is SGHAT and CDR2 is FQNNGV. This CDR3 reads CASSRRSSYTF. CDR3 nucleotides: TGTGCCAGCAGCCGCAGATCCTCCTACACCTTC.

The chain couples TRBV6-1 to TRBJ2-7; D is tentatively TRBD1 or TRBD2 (6 bases each). Germline loops: CDR1 MNHNS, CDR2 SASEGT. V was shortened by 6 bases and J by 4 bases, with 16 bases between the two germline ends. The CDR3 contains 14 residues. In DNA form, the CDR3 reads TGTGCCAGCAGGGGTGGGGGGCCAAATTACGAGCAGTACTTC. Its translation is CASRGGGPNYEQYF.

The rearrangement links TRBV18 to TRBJ2-1; D might be TRBD2 (5 bases). V shed 2 bases and J shed 4 bases, with 9 bases lying between them. Germline lookup yields CDR1 KGHSH and CDR2 LQKENI. The CDR3 covers 14 residues. CDR3 DNA: TGTGCCAGCTCACCAGGGAGCGTATACAATGAGCAGTTCTTC. This sequence encodes CASSPGSVYNEQFF.

The J gene is TRBJ1-1, the V gene TRBV5-1, with D perhaps matching TRBD1 (5 bases). The V gene's germline CDR1 is SGHRS and CDR2 YFSETQ. The length of the CDR3 is 16 residues. Trimming took off 0 bases at V and 1 base at J, with 13 bases between the two ends. CDR3 coding DNA: TGCGCCAGCAGCTTGGGTGGGGGGTTTGGGAACACTGAAGCTTTCTTT. It codes for CASSLGGGFGNTEAFF. The full variable domain, rest sourced from reference TRBV5-1 and TRBJ1-1, is KAGVTQTPRYLIKTRGQQVTLSCSPISGHRSVSWYQQTPGQGLQFLFEYFSETQRNKGNFPGRFSGRQFSNSRSEMNVSTLELGDSALYLCASSLGGGFGNTEAFFGQGTRLTVV.

V is TRBV19 and J is TRBJ2-1, with 11 bases fitting TRBD2. Unmatched junction bases numbered 12, after V lost 0 bases and J lost 8 bases. The CDR3 extends over 18 amino acids. Germline V lookup: CDR1 LNHDA, CDR2 SQIVND (reference sequence). The CDR3 sequence is CASSIDLAGGHSFDEQFF. CDR3 DNA sequence: TGTGCCAGTAGTATAGACTTAGCGGGAGGGCATAGTTTTGATGAGCAGTTCTTC.